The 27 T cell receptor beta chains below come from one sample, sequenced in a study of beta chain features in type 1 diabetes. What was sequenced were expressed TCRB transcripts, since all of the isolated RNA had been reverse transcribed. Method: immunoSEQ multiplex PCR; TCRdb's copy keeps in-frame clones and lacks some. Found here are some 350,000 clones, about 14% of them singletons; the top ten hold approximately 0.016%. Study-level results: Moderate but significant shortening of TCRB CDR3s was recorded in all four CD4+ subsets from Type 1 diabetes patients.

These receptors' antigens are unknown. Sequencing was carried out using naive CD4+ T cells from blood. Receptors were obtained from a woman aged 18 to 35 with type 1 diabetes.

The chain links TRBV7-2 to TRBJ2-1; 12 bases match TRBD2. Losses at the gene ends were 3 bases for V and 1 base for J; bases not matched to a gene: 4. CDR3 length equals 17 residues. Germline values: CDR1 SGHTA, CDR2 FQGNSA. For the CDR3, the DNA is TGTGCCAGCAGCTTTCGGACTAGCGGGATATCCTACAATGAGCAGTTCTTC. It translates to CASSFRTSGISYNEQFF.

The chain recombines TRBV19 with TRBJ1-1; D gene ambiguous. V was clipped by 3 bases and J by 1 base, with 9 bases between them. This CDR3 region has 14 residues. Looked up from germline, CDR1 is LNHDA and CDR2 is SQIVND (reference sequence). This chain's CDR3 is CASSIWRSNTEAFF. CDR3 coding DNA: TGTGCCAGTAGTATTTGGCGGTCGAACACTGAAGCTTTCTTT.

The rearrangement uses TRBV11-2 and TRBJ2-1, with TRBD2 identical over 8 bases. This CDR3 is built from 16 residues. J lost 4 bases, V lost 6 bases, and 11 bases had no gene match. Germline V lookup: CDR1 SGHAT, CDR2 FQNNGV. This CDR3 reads CASSYGSGNMYNEQFF. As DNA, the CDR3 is TGTGCCAGCAGTTATGGTAGCGGGAACATGTACAATGAGCAGTTCTTC.

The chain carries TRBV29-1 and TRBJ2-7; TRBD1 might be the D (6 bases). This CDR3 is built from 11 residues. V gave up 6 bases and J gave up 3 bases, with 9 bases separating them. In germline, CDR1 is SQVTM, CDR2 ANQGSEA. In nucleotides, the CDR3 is TGCAGCGTCGACAGGCGCTACGAGCAGTACTTC. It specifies CSVDRRYEQYF.

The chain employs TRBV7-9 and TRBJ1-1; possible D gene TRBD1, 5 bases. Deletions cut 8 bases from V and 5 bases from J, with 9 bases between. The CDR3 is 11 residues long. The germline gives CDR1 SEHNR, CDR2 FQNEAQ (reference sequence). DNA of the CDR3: TGTGCCAGCGTCCAGGGAACTGAAGCTTTCTTT. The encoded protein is CASVQGTEAFF.

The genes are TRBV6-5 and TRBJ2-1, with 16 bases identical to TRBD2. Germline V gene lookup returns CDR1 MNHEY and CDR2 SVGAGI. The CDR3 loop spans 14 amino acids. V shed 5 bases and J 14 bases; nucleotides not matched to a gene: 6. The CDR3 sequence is CASSIPGTSGGEFF. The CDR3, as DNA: TGTGCCAGCAGTATTCCCGGGACTAGCGGGGGGGAGTTCTTC.

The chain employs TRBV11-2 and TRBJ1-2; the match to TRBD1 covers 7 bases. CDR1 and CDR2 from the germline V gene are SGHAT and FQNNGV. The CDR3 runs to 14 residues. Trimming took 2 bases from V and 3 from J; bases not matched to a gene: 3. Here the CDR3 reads CASSLWGTDYGYTF. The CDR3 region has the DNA TGTGCCAGCAGCTTATGGGGGACAGACTATGGCTACACCTTC.

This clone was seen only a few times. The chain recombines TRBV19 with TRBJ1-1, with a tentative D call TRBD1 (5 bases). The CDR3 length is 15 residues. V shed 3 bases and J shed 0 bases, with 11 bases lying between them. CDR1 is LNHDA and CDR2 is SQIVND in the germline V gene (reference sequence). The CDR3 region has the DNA TGTGCCAGTAGTATGGCCCCAGGGATGAACACTGAAGCTTTCTTT. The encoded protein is CASSMAPGMNTEAFF.

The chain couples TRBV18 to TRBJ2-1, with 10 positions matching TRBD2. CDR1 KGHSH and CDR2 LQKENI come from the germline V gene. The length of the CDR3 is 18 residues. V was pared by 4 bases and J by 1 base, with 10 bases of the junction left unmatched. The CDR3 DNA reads TGTGCCAGCTCACAAGTTATCCAGCGGGAGGGTTCCTACAATGAGCAGTTCTTC. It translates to CASSQVIQREGSYNEQFF.

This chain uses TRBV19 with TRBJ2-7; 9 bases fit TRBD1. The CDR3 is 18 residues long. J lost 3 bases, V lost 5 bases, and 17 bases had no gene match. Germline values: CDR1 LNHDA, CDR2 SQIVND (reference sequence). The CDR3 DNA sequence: TGTGCCAGTAGTCCCCTTTTAGCGCTACGGGACAGGGACTACGAGCAGTACTTC. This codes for CASSPLLALRDRDYEQYF. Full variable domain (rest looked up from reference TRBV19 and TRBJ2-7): DGGITQSPKYLFRKEGQNVTLSCEQNLNHDAMYWYRQDPGQGLRLIYYSQIVNDFQKGDIAEGYSVSREKKESFPLTVTSAQKNPTAFYLCASSPLLALRDRDYEQYFGPGTRLTVT.

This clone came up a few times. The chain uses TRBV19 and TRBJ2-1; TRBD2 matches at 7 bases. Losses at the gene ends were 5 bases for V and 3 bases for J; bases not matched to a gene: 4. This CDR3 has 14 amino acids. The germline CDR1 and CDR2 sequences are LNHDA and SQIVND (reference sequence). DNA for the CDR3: TGTGCCAGTAGTCAAAGCGGGAACTACAATGAGCAGTTCTTC. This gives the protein CASSQSGNYNEQFF.

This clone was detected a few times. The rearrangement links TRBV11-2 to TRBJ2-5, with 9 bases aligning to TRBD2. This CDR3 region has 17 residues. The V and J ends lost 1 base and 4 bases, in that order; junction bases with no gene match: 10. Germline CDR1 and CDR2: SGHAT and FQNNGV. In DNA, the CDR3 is TGTGCCAGCAGCTTAGGCCACTCCGCGGGAGGGAGAGAGACCCAGTACTTC. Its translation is CASSLGHSAGGRETQYF.

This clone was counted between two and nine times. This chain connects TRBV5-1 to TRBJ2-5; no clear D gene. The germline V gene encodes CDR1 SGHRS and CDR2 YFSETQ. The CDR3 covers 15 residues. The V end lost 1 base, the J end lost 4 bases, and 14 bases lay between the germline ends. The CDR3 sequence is CASSLRVSERETQYF. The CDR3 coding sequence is TGCGCCAGCAGCTTGCGTGTCAGCGAGCGAGAGACCCAGTACTTC.

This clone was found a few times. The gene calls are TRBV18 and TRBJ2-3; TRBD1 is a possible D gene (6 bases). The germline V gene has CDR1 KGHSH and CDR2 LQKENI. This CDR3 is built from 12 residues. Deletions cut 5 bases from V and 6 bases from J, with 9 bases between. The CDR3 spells CASSNTGDTQYF. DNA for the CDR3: TGTGCCAGCTCAAACACAGGGGATACGCAGTATTTT.

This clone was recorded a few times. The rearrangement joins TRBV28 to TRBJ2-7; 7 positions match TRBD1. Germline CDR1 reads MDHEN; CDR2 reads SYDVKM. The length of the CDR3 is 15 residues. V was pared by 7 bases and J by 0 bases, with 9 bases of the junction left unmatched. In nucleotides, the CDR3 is TGTGCCAGCACCCCCGGGACAGCCGTCTCCTACGAGCAGTACGTC. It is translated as CASTPGTAVSYEQYV.

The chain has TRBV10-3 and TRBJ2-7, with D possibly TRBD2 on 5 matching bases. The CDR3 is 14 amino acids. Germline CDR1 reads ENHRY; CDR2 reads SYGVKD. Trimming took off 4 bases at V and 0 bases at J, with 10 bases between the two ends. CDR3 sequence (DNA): TGTGCCATCAGTGTGGGTGGGAGCTCCTACGAGCAGTACGTC. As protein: CAISVGGSSYEQYV.

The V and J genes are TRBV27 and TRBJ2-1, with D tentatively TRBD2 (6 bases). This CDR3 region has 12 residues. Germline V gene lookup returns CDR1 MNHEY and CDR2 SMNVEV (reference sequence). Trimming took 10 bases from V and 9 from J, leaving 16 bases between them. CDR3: CATGFLEGEQFF. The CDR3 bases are TGTGCCACCGGGTTCCTGGAGGGTGAGCAGTTCTTC.

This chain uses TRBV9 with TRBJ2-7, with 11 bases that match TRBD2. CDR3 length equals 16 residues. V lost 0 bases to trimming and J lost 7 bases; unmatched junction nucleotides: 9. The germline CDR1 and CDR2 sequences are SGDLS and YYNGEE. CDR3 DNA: TGTGCCAGCAGCGTAGAAGCTAGCGGGAGGAATGCAGAGCAGTACTTC. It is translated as CASSVEASGRNAEQYF.

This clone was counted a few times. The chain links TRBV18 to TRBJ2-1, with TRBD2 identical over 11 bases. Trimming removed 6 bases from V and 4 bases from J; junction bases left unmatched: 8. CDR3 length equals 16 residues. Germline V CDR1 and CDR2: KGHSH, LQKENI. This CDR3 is CASSQSRLAGYNEQFF. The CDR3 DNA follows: TGTGCCAGCTCCCAGAGTCGACTAGCGGGGTACAATGAGCAGTTCTTC.

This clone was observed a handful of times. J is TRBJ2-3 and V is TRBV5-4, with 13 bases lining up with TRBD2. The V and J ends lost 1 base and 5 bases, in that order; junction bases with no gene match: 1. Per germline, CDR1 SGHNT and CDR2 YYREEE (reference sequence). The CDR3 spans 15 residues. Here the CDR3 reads CASSLTSGRVDTQYF. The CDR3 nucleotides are TGTGCCAGCAGCTTGACTAGCGGGAGGGTAGATACGCAGTATTTT.

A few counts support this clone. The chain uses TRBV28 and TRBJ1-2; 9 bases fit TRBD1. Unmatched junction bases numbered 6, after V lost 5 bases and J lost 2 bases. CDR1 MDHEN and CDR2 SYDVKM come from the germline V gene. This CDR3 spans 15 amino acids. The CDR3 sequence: CASSLGDRANYGYTF. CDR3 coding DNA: TGTGCCAGCAGTCTTGGGGACAGGGCCAACTATGGCTACACCTTC.

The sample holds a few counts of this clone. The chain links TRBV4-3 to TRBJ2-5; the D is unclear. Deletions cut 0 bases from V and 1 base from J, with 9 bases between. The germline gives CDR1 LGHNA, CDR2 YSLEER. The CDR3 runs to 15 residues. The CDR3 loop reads CASSQDLAVQETQYF. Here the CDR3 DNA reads TGCGCCAGCAGCCAAGATTTGGCGGTCCAAGAGACCCAGTACTTC.

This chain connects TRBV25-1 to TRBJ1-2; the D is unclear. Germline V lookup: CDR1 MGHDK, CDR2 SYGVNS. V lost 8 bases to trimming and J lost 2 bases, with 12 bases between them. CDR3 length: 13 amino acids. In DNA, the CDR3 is TGTGCCAGCCGGTTAACAGAGAACTATGGCTACACCTTC. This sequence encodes CASRLTENYGYTF.

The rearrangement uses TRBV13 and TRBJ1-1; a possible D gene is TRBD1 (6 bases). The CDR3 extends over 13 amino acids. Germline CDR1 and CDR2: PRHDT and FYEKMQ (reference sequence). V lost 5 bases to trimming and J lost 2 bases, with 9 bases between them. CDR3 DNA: TGTGCCAGCAGCGGACAGAGAAACACTGAAGCTTTCTTT. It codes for CASSGQRNTEAFF.

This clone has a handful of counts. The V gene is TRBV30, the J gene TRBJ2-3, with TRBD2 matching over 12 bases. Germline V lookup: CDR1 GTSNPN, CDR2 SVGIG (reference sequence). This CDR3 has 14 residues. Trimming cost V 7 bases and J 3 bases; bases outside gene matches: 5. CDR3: CASRLAGATDTQYF. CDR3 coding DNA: TGTGCCTCTAGACTAGCGGGAGCAACAGATACGCAGTATTTT.

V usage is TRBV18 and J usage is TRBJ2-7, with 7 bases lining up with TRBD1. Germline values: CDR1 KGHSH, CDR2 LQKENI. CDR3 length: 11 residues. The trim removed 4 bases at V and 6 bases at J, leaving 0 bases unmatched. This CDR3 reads CASSQGAEQYF. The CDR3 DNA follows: TGTGCCAGCTCACAGGGGGCCGAGCAGTACTTC.

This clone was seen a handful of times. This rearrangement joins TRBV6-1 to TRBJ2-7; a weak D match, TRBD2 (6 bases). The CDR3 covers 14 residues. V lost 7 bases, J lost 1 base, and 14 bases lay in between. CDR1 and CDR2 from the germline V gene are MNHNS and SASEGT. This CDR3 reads CASKEEGSSYEQYV. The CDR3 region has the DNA TGTGCCAGCAAAGAGGAGGGTTCATCCTACGAGCAGTACGTC.